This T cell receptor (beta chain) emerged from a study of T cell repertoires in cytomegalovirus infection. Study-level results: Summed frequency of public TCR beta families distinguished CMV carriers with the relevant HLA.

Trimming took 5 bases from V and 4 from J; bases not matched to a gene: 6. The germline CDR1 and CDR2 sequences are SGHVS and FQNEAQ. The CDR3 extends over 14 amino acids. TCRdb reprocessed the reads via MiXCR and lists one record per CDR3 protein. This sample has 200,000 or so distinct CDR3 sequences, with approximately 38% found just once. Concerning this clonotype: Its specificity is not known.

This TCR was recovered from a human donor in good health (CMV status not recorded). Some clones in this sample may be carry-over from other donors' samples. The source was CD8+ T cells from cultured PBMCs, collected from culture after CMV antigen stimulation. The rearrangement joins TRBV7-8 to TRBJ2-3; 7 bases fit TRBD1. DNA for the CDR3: TGTGCCAGCAGCCAGGACAGGAGTCCAGATACGCAGTATTTT. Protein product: CASSQDRSPDTQYF. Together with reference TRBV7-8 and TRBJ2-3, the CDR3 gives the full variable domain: GAGVSQSPRYKVAKRGQDVALRCDPISGHVSLFWYQQALGQGPEFLTYFQNEAQLDKSGLPSDRFFAERPEGSVSTLKIQRTQQEDSAVYLCASSQDRSPDTQYFGPGTRLTVL.